This TCR beta chain emerged from a study of cytomegalovirus exposure and HLA in healthy donors. Broader study findings: Researchers counted 164 TCR beta chains as cytomegalovirus-associated.

About this clone itself: Its target is unknown.

CDR1 SQVTM and CDR2 ANQGSEA come from the germline V gene. There are 13 residues in the CDR3. Trimming removed 6 bases at V and 3 bases at J, with 14 bases between. PCR used 60 Vbeta primers and 13 Jbeta primers. Method: immunoSEQ multiplex PCR; TCRdb's copy keeps in-frame clones and lacks some. The sample has 95,000 to 150,000 clones. This sequence was found in a young man in good health and CMV-seronegative. The sequencing input was PBMCs. The chain recombines TRBV29-1 with TRBJ1-1, with D possibly TRBD1 on 6 matching bases. The CDR3 loop is CSVLGAGDTEAFF. The DNA of the CDR3 is TGCAGCGTGCTGGGGGCTGGGGACACTGAAGCTTTCTTT.